The T cell receptor (beta chain) under discussion was sequenced for a study of T cell changes during pregnancy in multiple sclerosis. The CDR3 contains 14 residues. The V segment lost 5 bases and the J segment 8 bases; nucleotides outside the gene matches: 6. From germline, CDR1 is SGHTA and CDR2 FQGTGA. Repertoires were generated with immunoSEQ multiplex PCR, while TCRdb's copy carries only in-frame clones and drops some. This sample carries about 39,000 clones, around nine tenths of them seen once, and the ten largest clones take under 5%. The clonotype was recovered from a female donor with multiple sclerosis, enrolled in a pregnancy study. This material consisted of CD8+ T cells from peripheral blood mononuclear cells, taken in the first trimester of pregnancy. This rearrangement joins TRBV7-3 to TRBJ2-1; 10 bases are shared with TRBD2. CDR3 amino acids: CASSEAGGIDEQFF. CDR3 DNA: TGTGCCAGCAGCGAAGCGGGGGGGATCGATGAGCAGTTCTTC.